These 16 T cell receptor beta chains came from one sample sequenced in a study of STAT3 mutations in large granular lymphocyte leukemia. Study findings and constraints: At least one immunodominant TCR beta clonotype appeared in every T-cell large granular lymphocyte leukemia patient.

Clones were sequenced by immunoSEQ multiplex PCR, and TCRdb holds only the in-frame ones, with some missing. The data hold about 13,000 clones, with 88% observed a single time. Their target antigens are unknown. The material sequenced was PBMCs. The receptors were gathered from a human donor with T large granular lymphocyte leukemia. Some clones in this sample may be carry-over from other donors' samples.

The CDR3 DNA follows: TGTGCCAGCAGCGGGGGGACTAGCGGTGCCTACGAGCAGTACTTC. Protein: CASSGGTSGAYEQYF. The chain recombines TRBV7-9 with TRBJ2-7; 11 positions match TRBD2. The length of the CDR3 is 15 residues. The germline V gene encodes CDR1 SEHNR and CDR2 FQNEAQ (reference sequence). V trimming: 5 bases; J trimming: 2 bases; junction bases outside the gene matches: 5.

V usage is TRBV29-1 and J usage is TRBJ2-3; maybe TRBD2 (6 bases). V shed 3 bases and J shed 2 bases, with 15 bases lying between them. Germline assignment: CDR1 SQVTM and CDR2 ANQGSEA. This CDR3 has 15 residues. For the CDR3, the DNA is TGCAGCGTTGAGGGGGGTAGCGGTCACACAGATACGCAGTATTTT. Translating it yields CSVEGGSGHTDTQYF.

The genes are TRBV13 and TRBJ2-3; D gene ambiguous. V gave up 1 base and J gave up 3 bases, with 5 bases separating them. The CDR3 is 13 residues long. The germline gives CDR1 PRHDT, CDR2 FYEKMQ (reference sequence). As DNA, the CDR3 is TGTGCCAGCAGCTTAGTTTTGACAGATACGCAGTATTTT. It encodes CASSLVLTDTQYF.

The V call is TRBV6-6, the J call TRBJ1-6; TRBD1 matches at 7 bases. The CDR3 has 14 amino acids. The ends lost 8 bases at V and 7 bases at J; junction bases unmatched: 8. Germline V lookup: CDR1 MNHNY, CDR2 SVGAGI (reference sequence). The CDR3 sequence: CASERGTENSPLHF. The CDR3 region has the DNA TGTGCCAGCGAGCGCGGGACAGAGAATTCACCCCTCCACTTT.

The genes are TRBV5-6 and TRBJ2-7; D possibly corresponds to TRBD1 (5 bases). Trimming left V 0 bases short and J 7 bases short, with 8 bases between. There are 12 residues in the CDR3. CDR1 is SGHDT, CDR2 YYEEEE, per germline. The CDR3 reads CASSLEGEEQYV. CDR3 bases: TGTGCCAGCAGCTTGGAAGGGGAAGAGCAGTACGTC.

The genes are TRBV5-1 and TRBJ2-7; D remains ambiguous. Germline CDR1 and CDR2: SGHRS and YFSETQ. With 0 bases removed from V and 0 bases from J, the gap between germline ends came to 7 bases. The CDR3 covers 14 residues. The DNA for the CDR3 is TGCGCCAGCAGCTTGGATCCTAGCTCCTACGAGCAGTACTTC. Amino acids: CASSLDPSSYEQYF.

The V gene is TRBV5-1, the J gene TRBJ2-5, with TRBD1 matching 7 bases. Trimming removed 3 bases from V and 4 bases from J; junction bases left unmatched: 6. Germline V gene data show CDR1 as SGHRS and CDR2 as YFSETQ. The CDR3 totals 14 residues. The CDR3 coding sequence is TGCGCCAGCAGCTCAGACAGGGTGACAGAGACCCAGTACTTC. Amino acids: CASSSDRVTETQYF.

The chain has TRBV30 and TRBJ2-3, with D possibly being TRBD1 (5 bases). Germline V CDR1 and CDR2: GTSNPN, SVGIG (reference sequence). The CDR3 is 16 residues long. Trimming took 1 base from V and 0 from J, leaving 14 bases between them. CDR3 DNA: TGTGCCTGGAGTGAAGGTGGGGCCGCTAGCACAGATACGCAGTATTTT. Translation gives CAWSEGGAASTDTQYF.

This rearrangement joins TRBV7-8 to TRBJ2-7, with D perhaps matching TRBD1 or TRBD2 (5 bases each). The CDR3 runs 15 residues. Germline-derived CDR1 and CDR2 are SGHVS and FQNEAQ. Trimming removed 3 bases at V and 0 bases at J, with 12 bases between. The CDR3: CASSFGTDSSYEQYF. CDR3 nucleotide sequence: TGTGCCAGCAGCTTCGGGACGGATAGCTCCTACGAGCAGTACTTC.

This chain connects TRBV5-1 to TRBJ1-3, with 9 positions matching TRBD1. The germline V gene has CDR1 SGHRS and CDR2 YFSETQ. CDR3 length: 16 residues. V shed 0 bases, J shed 6 bases, and the junction held 7 bases outside the gene matches. CDR3 sequence (DNA): TGCGCCAGCAGCTTGGGGACAGGGGCGATCGAAAACACCATATATTTT. Its protein is CASSLGTGAIENTIYF.

The genes are TRBV4-2 and TRBJ2-2; 8 bases line up with TRBD1. With V trimmed by 0 bases and J by 6 bases, 6 bases remained unmatched. Germline V lookup: CDR1 LGHNA, CDR2 YNFKEQ. The CDR3 has 16 residues. The CDR3 protein is CASSQEGQGAPGELFF. As DNA, the CDR3 is TGTGCCAGCAGCCAAGAGGGGCAGGGGGCACCCGGGGAGCTGTTTTTT.

This chain uses TRBV5-8 with TRBJ2-5; 7 bases are shared with TRBD1. Germline V gene sequence: CDR1 SGHTS, CDR2 YDEGEE. This CDR3 is built from 15 residues. After removal of 2 bases from V and 4 bases from J, the junction contained 8 bases not matched to a gene. Written as DNA, the CDR3 is TGTGCCAGCAGCTTTGAGGGGGCTAATAGAGAGACCCAGTACTTC. Protein product: CASSFEGANRETQYF.

The chain combines TRBV5-4 with TRBJ1-2, with no clear D. Per germline, CDR1 SGHNT and CDR2 YYREEE (reference sequence). The ends were cut back, 5 bases at V and 2 bases at J, with 10 bases in the middle. This CDR3 comprises 13 residues. The CDR3 region has the DNA TGTGCCAGCAGTTCCGACGGGAACTATGGCTACACCTTC. Translated, it gives CASSSDGNYGYTF.

This clone has only one observation. The V gene is TRBV6-5, the J gene TRBJ2-7, with D tentatively TRBD2 (5 bases). There are 14 residues in the CDR3. Germline V gene sequence: CDR1 MNHEY, CDR2 SVGAGI. With 6 bases removed from V and 6 bases from J, the gap between germline ends came to 18 bases. The CDR3 protein is CASRRTEVWGEQYF. The DNA for the CDR3 is TGTGCCAGCAGGAGGACGGAGGTATGGGGCGAGCAGTACTTC.

This rearrangement joins TRBV9 to TRBJ2-2; no firm D call. V dropped 0 bases and J dropped 0 bases, with 6 bases sitting between them. The CDR3 sequence is 15 residues long. Germline V gene sequence: CDR1 SGDLS, CDR2 YYNGEE. The CDR3 sequence is CASSVGFTNTGELFF. The CDR3 DNA is TGTGCCAGCAGCGTAGGATTTACGAACACCGGGGAGCTGTTTTTT.

The V and J genes are TRBV18 and TRBJ1-3, with D unresolved. Trimming took off 6 bases at V and 0 bases at J, with 12 bases between the two ends. The CDR3 has 15 residues. Germline V CDR1 and CDR2: KGHSH, LQKENI. CDR3 nucleotide sequence: TGTGCCAGCTCTACCGGGGAGTTCTCTGGAAACACCATATATTTT. Translated: CASSTGEFSGNTIYF.